A selection of T cell receptor beta chains follows, all from one sample in a study of memory CD4+ T cells and cytomegalovirus serostatus. Repertoires were generated with immunoSEQ multiplex PCR, while TCRdb's copy carries only in-frame clones and drops some. This table holds approximately 65,000 clones, approximately 77% found once. The material sequenced was memory CD4+ T cells from blood. The receptors were gathered from an adult in good health and CMV-seronegative. Each CDR3 is given with its conserved first and last residue. A D gene is named only where the DNA matches it firmly. Clone size, where shown, is once, few, many, or a class for clones that have expanded.

abundance	v_gene	j_gene	d_gene	CDR3aa	CDR3nt
.	TRBV5-5	TRBJ1-5	.	CASSPTGPMNSNQPQHF	TGTGCCAGCAGCCCAACAGGGCCCATGAATAGCAATCAGCCCCAGCATTTT
once	TRBV11-3	TRBJ1-2	.	CASSLGGSGSDGYTF	TGTGCCAGCAGCTTAGGTGGGTCGGGATCCGATGGCTACACCTTC
few	TRBV7-3	TRBJ1-2	TRBD1	CASSLAGGAEGYTF	TGTGCCAGCAGCTTAGCAGGGGGCGCGGAAGGCTACACCTTC
.	TRBV9	TRBJ2-1	.	CASSADAVSYNEQFF	TGTGCCAGCAGCGCTGACGCGGTCTCCTACAATGAGCAGTTCTTC
.	TRBV7-2	TRBJ2-7	.	CASSPLSGYEQYF	TGTGCCAGCAGCCCTTTGTCGGGCTACGAGCAGTACTTC
.	TRBV6-6	TRBJ1-4	.	CASSYGTGEKLFF	TGTGCCAGCAGTTACGGTACTGGGGAAAAACTGTTTTTT
.	TRBV7-9	TRBJ1-3	.	CASSYRGENTIYF	TGTGCCAGCAGCTATAGGGGGGAAAACACCATATATTTT
.	TRBV7-9	TRBJ1-1	.	CASSPSLVTEAFF	TGTGCCAGCAGCCCCTCCCTTGTAACTGAAGCTTTCTTT
.	TRBV2	TRBJ1-2	.	CASSEARTAEGYTF	TGTGCCAGCAGTGAGGCCAGGACGGCCGAGGGCTACACCTTC
.	TRBV28	TRBJ1-4	.	CASSFAIEKLFF	TGTGCCAGCAGTTTTGCCATTGAAAAACTGTTTTTT
.	TRBV6-5	TRBJ2-1	TRBD2	CASSPERGANNEQFF	TGTGCCAGCAGCCCCGAGCGGGGGGCTAACAATGAGCAGTTCTTC
.	TRBV19	TRBJ1-6	.	CASTVGRIDNSPLHF	TGTGCCAGTACTGTTGGGAGAATCGATAATTCACCCCTCCACTTT
.	TRBV7-2	TRBJ2-7	.	CASSWEGREQYF	TGTGCCAGCAGCTGGGAAGGACGCGAGCAGTACTTC
.	TRBV18	TRBJ2-7	.	CASSRDASEEQYF	TGTGCCAGCTCACGAGACGCTTCGGAAGAGCAGTACTTC
few	TRBV27	TRBJ2-3	.	CASSFRDTATDTQYF	TGTGCCAGCAGTTTCCGGGACACCGCCACAGATACGCAGTATTTT
once	TRBV18	TRBJ1-3	.	CASSLSDLRSGNTIYF	TGTGCCAGCTCACTGAGTGATCTACGCTCTGGAAACACCATATATTTT
.	TRBV30	TRBJ2-2	TRBD2	CASPAGGTRTGELFF	TGTGCCTCCCCAGCGGGAGGGACAAGGACCGGGGAGCTGTTTTTT
.	TRBV9	TRBJ2-6	.	CASSVAGANVLTF	TGTGCCAGCAGCGTGGCTGGGGCCAACGTCCTGACTTTC
.	TRBV28	TRBJ2-2	TRBD1	CASTVTGGMGTGELFF	TGTGCCAGCACCGTGACAGGGGGTATGGGCACCGGGGAGCTGTTTTTT
once	TRBV7-2	TRBJ2-5	.	CASSLGTLGETQYF	TGTGCCAGCAGCTTAGGGACCCTCGGAGAGACCCAGTACTTC
once	TRBV7-3	TRBJ2-1	TRBD2	CASSVSGGGANEQFF	TGTGCCAGCAGCGTTAGCGGGGGCGGAGCCAATGAGCAGTTCTTC
few	TRBV21-1	TRBJ1-1	.	CARMTGPNTEAFF	TGTGCCAGGATGACAGGGCCGAACACTGAAGCTTTCTTT
few	TRBV15	TRBJ1-5	.	CATSGTGNNQPQHF	TGTGCCACCAGCGGGACGGGGAACAATCAGCCCCAGCATTTT
few	TRBV5-1	TRBJ1-1	TRBD1	CASSSTGVFNTEAFF	TGCGCCAGCAGCTCGACAGGGGTCTTCAACACTGAAGCTTTCTTT
.	TRBV18	TRBJ2-1	TRBD1	CASSYGQDSYNEQFF	TGTGCCAGCTCATACGGACAGGACTCCTACAATGAGCAGTTCTTC
once	TRBV5-1	TRBJ2-1	.	CASSLATSYNEQFF	TGCGCCAGCAGCTTGGCCACTAGCTACAATGAGCAGTTCTTC
once	TRBV5-1	TRBJ1-1	.	CASSLASGGNTEAFF	TGCGCCAGCAGCTTGGCATCAGGCGGGAACACTGAAGCTTTCTTT
.	TRBV5-6	TRBJ1-2	TRBD1	CASSPDRGRDYGYTF	TGTGCCAGCAGCCCCGACAGGGGGCGCGACTATGGCTACACCTTC
few	TRBV7-2	TRBJ2-7	TRBD2	CASSPNPGLAGADEQYF	TGTGCCAGCAGCCCTAACCCCGGACTAGCGGGGGCCGACGAGCAGTACTTC
.	TRBV6-6	TRBJ2-3	TRBD2	CASSPRGGLDTQYF	TGTGCCAGCAGCCCGCGGGGGGGTTTAGATACGCAGTATTTT
.	TRBV6-5	TRBJ1-1	TRBD1	CASSKGQGTTEAFF	TGTGCCAGCAGTAAGGGACAGGGGACGACTGAAGCTTTCTTT
few	TRBV9	TRBJ1-2	.	CASSGYFYGYTF	TGTGCCAGCAGCGGTTATTTCTATGGCTACACCTTC
.	TRBV14	TRBJ2-7	.	CASSQGVGEQYF	TGTGCCAGCAGCCAAGGGGTTGGGGAGCAGTACTTC
.	TRBV4-3	TRBJ2-3	.	CASSQSRSGDTQYF	TGCGCCAGCAGCCAATCCAGATCGGGGGATACGCAGTATTTT
.	TRBV10-3	TRBJ1-5	.	CAISDGNQPQHF	TGTGCCATCAGTGACGGCAATCAGCCCCAGCATTTT
.	TRBV11-2	TRBJ2-7	.	CASSPEGYEQYF	TGTGCCAGCAGCCCCGAGGGCTACGAGCAGTACTTC
few	TRBV19	TRBJ2-7	TRBD1	CATDPTGGGYEQYF	TGTGCCACCGACCCGACAGGGGGCGGATACGAGCAGTACTTC
.	TRBV7-9	TRBJ2-3	.	CASSFGFDTDTQYF	TGTGCCAGCAGCTTCGGGTTCGACACAGATACGCAGTATTTT
.	TRBV7-9	TRBJ2-2	TRBD1	CASSNPLGTGYNGELFF	TGTGCCAGCAGCAACCCACTCGGGACAGGGTATAACGGGGAGCTGTTTTTT
.	TRBV5-4	TRBJ1-2	.	CASSPGGRRPNYGYTF	TGTGCCAGCAGCCCGGGGGGCAGGAGACCGAACTATGGCTACACCTTC
.	TRBV28	TRBJ2-7	TRBD2	CASSRTPGLAGPSYEQYF	TGTGCCAGCAGTCGAACTCCGGGACTAGCAGGTCCCTCCTACGAGCAGTACTTC